A single sample is the source of the 3 T cell receptor beta chains below, sequenced in a study of CD8 T cells in ankylosing spondylitis. TCRdb re-called the 5' RACE reads through MiXCR, storing one row per CDR3 protein. The repertoire holds approximately 100,000 distinct CDR3 sequences, with approximately 25% as singletons. The sequencing input was synovial fluid, either unsorted or a sorted T cell fraction (not recorded which). The receptors come from a male donor with ankylosing spondylitis.

This chain joins TRBV30 and TRBJ1-1; a weak D match, TRBD1 (5 bases). Germline-derived CDR1 and CDR2 are GTSNPN and SVGIG (reference sequence). This CDR3 comprises 13 residues. The V end was cut by 6 bases, the J end by 5 bases, with 16 bases between. The CDR3 here is CACKGREGTEAFF. The CDR3 bases are TGTGCCTGCAAAGGGAGGGAGGGGACTGAAGCTTTCTTT.

This clonotype was observed many times. The rearrangement links TRBV29-1 to TRBJ2-5; TRBD1 agrees at 11 bases. V dropped 1 base and J dropped 5; count of bases not matched to a gene: 18. There are 19 residues in the CDR3. Germline CDR1 is SQVTM and CDR2 is ANQGSEA. In DNA form, the CDR3 reads TGCAGCGTTGAAGGGCCAAGAACGGGACAGGGGGGTCTGGTTGAGACCCAGTACTTC. Its protein product is CSVEGPRTGQGGLVETQYF.

The CDR3 DNA is TGTGCCAGCAGCGCGCTCACAGGGAATCAGCCCCAGCATTTT. It yields the protein CASSALTGNQPQHF. The chain uses TRBV7-8 and TRBJ1-5; maybe TRBD1 (6 bases). Per germline, CDR1 SGHVS and CDR2 FQNEAQ. The ends were cut back, 5 bases at V and 4 bases at J, with 12 bases in the middle. This CDR3 region has 14 residues.